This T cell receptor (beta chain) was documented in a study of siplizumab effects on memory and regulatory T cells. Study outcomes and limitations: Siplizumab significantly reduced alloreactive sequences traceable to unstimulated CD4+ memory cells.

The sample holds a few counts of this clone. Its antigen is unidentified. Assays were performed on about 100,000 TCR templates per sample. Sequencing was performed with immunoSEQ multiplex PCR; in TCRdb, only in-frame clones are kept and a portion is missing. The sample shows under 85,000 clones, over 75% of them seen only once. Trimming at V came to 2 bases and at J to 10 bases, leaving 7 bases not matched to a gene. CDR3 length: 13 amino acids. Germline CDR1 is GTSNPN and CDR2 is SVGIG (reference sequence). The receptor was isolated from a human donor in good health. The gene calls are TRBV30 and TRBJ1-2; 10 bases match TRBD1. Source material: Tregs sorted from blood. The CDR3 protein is CAWSPTGTGVYTF. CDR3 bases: TGTGCCTGGAGTCCAACCGGGACAGGGGTCTACACCTTC. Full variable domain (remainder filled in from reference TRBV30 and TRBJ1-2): SQTIHQWPATLVQPVGSPLSLECTVEGTSNPNLYWYRQAAGRGLQLLFYSVGIGQISSEVPQNLSASRPQDRQFILSSKKLLLSDSGFYLCAWSPTGTGVYTFGSGTRLTVV.